The sequence of this TCR beta chain was determined in a study of shared clonotypes between healthy human individuals. In the study overall: Researchers drew samples from two women and a few men aged 18 to 49. General study findings and limits: Non-shared clonotypes displayed generation probabilities falling below those of clonotypes present in all four donors.

V dropped 3 bases and J dropped 1 base, with 13 bases sitting between them. The V gene's germline CDR1 is LNHDA and CDR2 SQIVND (reference sequence). The CDR3 is made up of 16 amino acids. Some clones are missing from TCRdb's copy, which holds only in-frame ones; the method was immunoSEQ multiplex PCR. The repertoire consists of 300,000 to 400,000 clones, with about 74% occurring once and the leading ten covering around a tenth. Splitting the CD4+ cells yielded a CD45RA+ naive subset and a CD45RA-negative memory subset. There are a few counts of this clone. Its matching antigen is unknown. The rearrangement uses TRBV19 and TRBJ2-1; perhaps TRBD2 as D (6 bases). Sequenced sample: memory CD4+ T cells sorted from blood. Subset noted: CD45RA-negative fraction. This TCR came from a man aged 25 to 45 in good health. CDR3 residues: CASSMGRGLSYNEQFF. The DNA for the CDR3 is TGTGCCAGTAGTATGGGACGGGGACTGTCCTACAATGAGCAGTTCTTC. The full variable domain, completed using reference TRBV19 and TRBJ2-1, is DGGITQSPKYLFRKEGQNVTLSCEQNLNHDAMYWYRQDPGQGLRLIYYSQIVNDFQKGDIAEGYSVSREKKESFPLTVTSAQKNPTAFYLCASSMGRGLSYNEQFFGPGTRLTVL.